Listed here is a single T cell receptor beta chain. What it recognizes is unknown. The source of the sample is a study of glioma-infiltrating T cells. Study results and caveats: Signature shared blood CDR3 motifs were enriched in low-divergence and depleted in high-divergence patients. Very few CDR3 sequences were shared between tissue and blood. Non-neoplastic patients had below-expected tissue-blood divergence, while all gliomas exceeded expectation.

The CDR3 covers 15 residues. V lost 0 bases and J lost 1; bases outside the gene matches: 4. Germline values: CDR1 DFQATT, CDR2 SNEGSKA (reference sequence). TCR alpha and beta CDR3 regions were amplified from RNA using iRepertoire nested multiplex PCR. TCRdb called the multiplex PCR reads again in MiXCR, with one record for every CDR3 protein. The sample yields approximately 400,000 distinct CDR3 sequences, more than 35% seen once. The source is a human donor with low-grade glioma or glioblastoma, undergoing nonglioma brain surgery, or in good health (not recorded which). What was sequenced was glioma tissue, nonneoplastic brain tissue, or PBMCs (not recorded which). V usage is TRBV20-1 and J usage is TRBJ1-1, with 8 bases lining up with TRBD1. The CDR3 reads CSARDRTGGNTEAFF. For the CDR3, the DNA is TGCAGTGCTAGAGACCGTACAGGGGGGAACACTGAAGCTTTCTTT.